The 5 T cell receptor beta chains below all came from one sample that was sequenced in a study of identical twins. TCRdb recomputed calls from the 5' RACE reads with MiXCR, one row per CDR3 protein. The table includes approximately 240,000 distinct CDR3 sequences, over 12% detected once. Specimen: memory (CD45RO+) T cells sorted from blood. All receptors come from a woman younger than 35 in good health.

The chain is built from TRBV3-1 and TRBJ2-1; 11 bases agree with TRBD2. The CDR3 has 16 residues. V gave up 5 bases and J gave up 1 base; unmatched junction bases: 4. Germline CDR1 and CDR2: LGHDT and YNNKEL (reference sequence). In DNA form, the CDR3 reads TGTGCCAGCAGCTCCCGACTAGCGGGGTCCTACAATGAGCAGTTCTTC. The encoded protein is CASSSRLAGSYNEQFF.

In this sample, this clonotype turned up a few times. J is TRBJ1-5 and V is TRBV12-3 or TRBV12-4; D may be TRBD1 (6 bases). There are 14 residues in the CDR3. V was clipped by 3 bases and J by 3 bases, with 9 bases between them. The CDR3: CASSLYRDNQPQHF. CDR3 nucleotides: TGTGCCAGCAGTTTGTACAGGGACAATCAGCCCCAGCATTTT.

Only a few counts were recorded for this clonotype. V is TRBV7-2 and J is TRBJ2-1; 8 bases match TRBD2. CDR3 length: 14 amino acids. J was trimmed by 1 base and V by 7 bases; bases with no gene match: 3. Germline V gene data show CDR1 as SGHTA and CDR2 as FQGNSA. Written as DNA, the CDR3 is TGTGCCAGCACCCGGGGGGGTTCCTACAATGAGCAGTTCTTC. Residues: CASTRGGSYNEQFF.

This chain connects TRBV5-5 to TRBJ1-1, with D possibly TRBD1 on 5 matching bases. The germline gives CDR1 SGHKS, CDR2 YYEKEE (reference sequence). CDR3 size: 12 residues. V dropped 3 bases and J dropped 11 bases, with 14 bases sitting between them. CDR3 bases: TGTGCCAGCAGCTCGACTGGGGCGGGGGCTTTCTTT. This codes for CASSSTGAGAFF.

Here the CDR3 DNA reads TGTGCCAGCAGACAAAGGACTAGCGGGATGAACACCGGGGAGCTGTTTTTT. Translation gives CASRQRTSGMNTGELFF. The chain links TRBV5-6 to TRBJ2-2; 12 bases agree with TRBD2. J lost 1 base, V lost 5 bases, and 6 bases had no gene match. Germline V lookup: CDR1 SGHDT, CDR2 YYEEEE. The CDR3 extends over 17 amino acids.